One T cell receptor beta chain is described in this entry. Antigen: not known. Described treatment: oral pan-JAK inhibitor, 5-10 mg twice daily. Germline CDR1 SQVTM, CDR2 ANQGSEA. The CDR3 runs to 12 residues. Trimming removed 6 bases from V and 5 bases from J, with 12 bases in between. The data derive from a study of CD8+ T cells in alopecia areata. Overall study results and limits: On tofacitinib, scalp and blood still held many of the expanded lesional clones. The presence of one nonresponder keeps the tie between baseline CD8+ expansion and response uncertain. Scalp clonality and expanded CD8+ clones among the top 100 were significantly decreased by tofacitinib.

As the sequencing template, cDNA was produced by extracting RNA and reverse transcribing it. TCRdb's table, derived via immunoSEQ multiplex PCR, lists solely in-frame clones and lacks some. Among fewer than 150,000 clones listed, approximately 85% were seen once. This material consisted of CD8+ T cells sorted from blood, taken at week 4, from a patient treated with tofacitinib. V is TRBV29-1 and J is TRBJ2-3; no reliable D call. The sequence was collected from a human donor with alopecia areata. This CDR3 reads CSVPIHGDTQYF. The CDR3 DNA sequence: TGCAGCGTCCCCATTCATGGAGATACGCAGTATTTT.